One sample yielded the 13 T cell receptor beta chains listed below, sequenced in a study of long-term antiretroviral therapy in people with HIV. They ran version v3.0 of the immunoSEQ assay at survey level. The assay was immunoSEQ multiplex PCR, and TCRdb's table has in-frame clones only and misses some. The sample has 16,000 or so clones, 88% seen once. The sequencing used unsorted PBMCs, collected 0.7 years before starting antiretroviral therapy. The receptors stem from a man aged 45 to 65 with HIV.

This chain connects TRBV28 to TRBJ1-6; no reliable D call. The germline V gene encodes CDR1 MDHEN and CDR2 SYDVKM. V was shortened by 2 bases and J by 7 bases, with 9 bases between the two germline ends. This CDR3 is 14 amino acids long. CDR3 sequence (DNA): TGTGCCAGCAGTTTAACGAAGTTAAATTCACCCCTCCACTTT. Translated: CASSLTKLNSPLHF.

The gene calls are TRBV7-9 and TRBJ2-7; TRBD1 agrees at 8 bases. The CDR3 is 16 amino acids. After removal of 4 bases from V and 4 bases from J, the junction contained 12 bases not matched to a gene. The germline CDR1 and CDR2 sequences are SEHNR and FQNEAQ (reference sequence). CDR3 protein: CASSSQSTGGGYEQYF. The CDR3 nucleotides are TGTGCCAGCAGCTCGCAAAGCACAGGGGGTGGTTACGAGCAGTACTTC.

This clone was seen a few times. The chain links TRBV2 to TRBJ1-2; 7 bases map to TRBD1. Germline V gives CDR1 SNHLY, CDR2 FYNNEI. V lost 8 bases and J lost 4; bases outside the gene matches: 7. CDR3 size: 13 residues. CDR3 loop: CASGRDSFYGYTF. CDR3 bases: TGTGCCAGCGGACGGGACAGCTTCTATGGCTACACCTTC.

V usage is TRBV7-6 and J usage is TRBJ2-7; 11 positions match TRBD1. This CDR3 has 17 amino acids. The V segment lost 1 base and the J segment 4 bases; nucleotides outside the gene matches: 9. CDR1 and CDR2 from the germline V gene are SGHVS and FNYEAQ. The CDR3 nucleotides read TGTGCCAGCAGCTTAGTACCGGGACAGGGGGAAATTTACGAGCAGTACTTC. Its protein product is CASSLVPGQGEIYEQYF.

The chain carries TRBV7-2 and TRBJ1-1; D unresolved. Trimming removed 4 bases from V and 4 bases from J, with 10 bases in between. This CDR3 has 13 residues. Germline CDR1 is SGHTA and CDR2 is FQGNSA. CDR3 nucleotides: TGTGCCAGCAGCTCAGCACGGGGCACTGAAGCTTTCTTT. Translation gives CASSSARGTEAFF.

This sequence joins TRBV5-1 and TRBJ2-5; no definite D call. Trimming pared 0 bases from V and 5 bases from J, leaving 2 bases between. The germline V gene has CDR1 SGHRS and CDR2 YFSETQ. This CDR3 spans 11 amino acids. CDR3 loop: CASSLAETQYF. CDR3 bases: TGCGCCAGCAGCTTGGCCGAGACCCAGTACTTC.

This sequence joins TRBV15 and TRBJ2-5; D remains unclear. This CDR3 is built from 12 residues. Trimming cost V 0 bases and J 7 bases, with 6 bases left between them. Looked up from germline, CDR1 is LNHNV and CDR2 is YYDKDF (reference sequence). The CDR3 sequence is CATSRDLGTQYF. The CDR3 DNA is TGTGCCACCAGCAGAGACCTGGGGACCCAGTACTTC.

The chain couples TRBV9 to TRBJ1-3; 8 positions match TRBD1. The germline V gene has CDR1 SGDLS and CDR2 YYNGEE. The V gene end was trimmed by 2 bases and the J gene end by 0 bases; junction bases not matched to a gene: 4. The CDR3 covers 16 residues. As DNA, the CDR3 is TGTGCCAGCAGCGTGACAGGGGCCATCTCTGGAAACACCATATATTTT. It is translated as CASSVTGAISGNTIYF.

This chain joins TRBV18 and TRBJ2-1; 7 bases fit TRBD1. The trim removed 4 bases at V and 0 bases at J, leaving 3 bases unmatched. The CDR3 sequence is 15 residues long. Germline V gene data show CDR1 as KGHSH and CDR2 as LQKENI. The CDR3 is CASSLQGSSYNEQFF. CDR3 nucleotides: TGTGCCAGCTCACTACAGGGGAGCTCCTACAATGAGCAGTTCTTC.

V gene TRBV4-3 combines with J gene TRBJ1-5; D not resolved. The CDR3 contains 15 residues. Looked up from germline, CDR1 is LGHNA and CDR2 is YSLEER. V lost 6 bases and J lost 2, with 14 bases in between. For the CDR3, the DNA is TGCGCCAGCAGTCTATCGGGATACGGCAATCAGCCCCAGCATTTT. Translation gives CASSLSGYGNQPQHF.

This sequence joins TRBV21-1 and TRBJ2-5; no DNA check was done on the table's D call, TRBD1. TRBV21-1 is a pseudogene. The CDR3 spans 16 residues. The CDR3, as DNA: TGTGCCAGCAGCAGGCTTGGGGCAAGCCTACAAGAGACCCAGTACTTC. Amino acid sequence: CASSRLGASLQETQYF.

The chain couples TRBV5-1 to TRBJ2-3; D is unresolved. Trimming stripped 0 bases from V and 1 base from J, with 9 bases between. Germline CDR1 reads SGHRS; CDR2 reads YFSETQ. This CDR3 has 15 amino acids. As DNA, the CDR3 is TGCGCCAGCAGCTTGGATCGAGCCCGCACAGATACGCAGTATTTT. This sequence encodes CASSLDRARTDTQYF.

This clone was found once. This sequence joins TRBV11-2 and TRBJ1-4, with D uncertain. V dropped 6 bases and J dropped 0 bases, with 11 bases sitting between them. The CDR3 sequence is 15 residues long. Per germline, CDR1 SGHAT and CDR2 FQNNGV. Written as DNA, the CDR3 is TGTGCCAGCAGTCAGCACGGAGCAACTAATGAAAAACTGTTTTTT. Translating it yields CASSQHGATNEKLFF.